A single sample gave rise to the 8 T cell receptor beta chains below, sequenced in a study. One entry per CDR3 protein, called by TCRdb with MiXCR from the 5' RACE reads. The sample lists 50,000 to 75,000 distinct CDR3 sequences, about 20% occurring once. The sequenced sample consisted of memory CD4+ T cells sorted from a lymph node. Specified subset: memory CD4+ T cells, CD4+CD45RO+CD25-. These receptors were obtained from a female donor with breast cancer.

The chain employs TRBV12-3 or TRBV12-4 and TRBJ2-1; D is unresolved. V lost 7 bases and J lost 2, with 18 bases in between. This CDR3 has 16 residues. CDR3 bases: TGTGCCAGCACCCTCGTGGCGGTGGCCACCTACAATGAGCAGTTCTTC. It specifies CASTLVAVATYNEQFF.

At least ten counts were recorded for this clonotype. The chain carries TRBV7-9 and TRBJ2-5, with D perhaps TRBD2 (5 bases). CDR3 size: 11 residues. With 4 bases removed from V and 11 bases from J, the gap between germline ends came to 11 bases. The germline CDR1 and CDR2 sequences are SEHNR and FQNEAQ (reference sequence). CDR3 DNA sequence: TGTGCCAGCAGCTCGCCGGGATCTCAGTACTTC. Translation gives CASSSPGSQYF.

This clonotype was observed a few times. The rearrangement uses TRBV6-1 and TRBJ1-2; D possibly corresponds to TRBD1 (6 bases). V shed 7 bases and J shed 8 bases, with 20 bases lying between them. The CDR3 loop spans 14 amino acids. Germline V gene sequence: CDR1 MNHNS, CDR2 SASEGT. The CDR3 DNA reads TGTGCCAGCATTCTTGACAGGAACGTAGTCGGCTACACCTTC. It yields the protein CASILDRNVVGYTF.

The V call is TRBV6-5, the J call TRBJ2-3, with 10 bases matching TRBD2. Germline V gene data show CDR1 as MNHEY and CDR2 as SVGAGI. This CDR3 is built from 16 residues. V was clipped by 5 bases and J by 3 bases; unmatched bases: 8. CDR3 DNA: TGTGCCAGCAGTAAAAAACTAGCGGGGCTGACAGATACGCAGTATTTT. Encoded protein: CASSKKLAGLTDTQYF.

As concerns this clonotype: A read error is possible here, since a much larger clone lies one base away. This chain uses TRBV5-5 with TRBJ2-7, with 8 bases that match TRBD2. Germline CDR1 reads SGHKS; CDR2 reads YYEKEE (reference sequence). The CDR3 runs to 14 residues. As DNA, the CDR3 is TGTGCCGGCAGCCCGACTAGCGCTTCCTACGAGCAGTACTTC. This translates into CAGSPTSASYEQYF.

This rearrangement joins TRBV5-1 to TRBJ1-6, with 10 positions matching TRBD1. The germline gives CDR1 SGHRS, CDR2 YFSETQ. This CDR3 spans 17 amino acids. V shed 1 base, J shed 11 bases, and the junction held 12 bases outside the gene matches. The CDR3 reads CASSLSTSGQGTAPLHF. The DNA for the CDR3 is TGCGCCAGCAGCTTGTCCACTTCGGGACAGGGGACAGCACCCCTCCACTTT.

V gene TRBV7-9 combines with J gene TRBJ2-7; D could derive from TRBD1 or TRBD2 (5 bases each). The CDR3 extends over 14 amino acids. Trimming took 3 bases from V and 7 from J, leaving 16 bases between them. CDR1 is SEHNR, CDR2 FQNEAQ, per germline (reference sequence). CDR3 sequence: CASSFGGDIGEQYF. In DNA form, the CDR3 reads TGTGCCAGCAGCTTTGGGGGAGATATAGGAGAGCAGTACTTC.

With regard to this clonotype: One end of the junction varies from germline; a read error may be responsible. The chain combines TRBV5-1 with TRBJ2-7, with D unresolved. The CDR3 is made up of 14 amino acids. CDR1 and CDR2 (germline): SGHRS, YFSETQ. This CDR3 is CSSSLGPMVGEQYF. DNA of the CDR3: TGCTCCAGCAGCTTGGGCCCGATGGTGGGGGAGCAGTACTTC.